Following are 17 T cell receptor beta chains from one sample sequenced in a study of Ad26.COV2.S vaccination and SARS-CoV-2 variants. Treatment indicated: some 20 received Ad26.COV2.S at low or high dose, single or two shots; 5 received placebo; per-sample allocation not given. Sampling was done on day 63 after the first vaccine or placebo injection. Using immunoSEQ multiplex PCR, the repertoire was profiled, and TCRdb retains in-frame clones only, with some absent. The sample has hundreds of thousands of clones; around 90% are singletons. The sample here was peripheral blood, taken in a trial of Ad26.COV2.S vaccine versus placebo. The receptor set was obtained from a person aged 18 to 65 who received the Ad26.COV2.S COVID-19 vaccine or a placebo.

The rearrangement uses TRBV7-2 and TRBJ2-7, with TRBD2 matching 8 bases. This CDR3 spans 15 amino acids. The V gene end was trimmed by 1 base and the J gene end by 0 bases; junction bases not matched to a gene: 2. The germline gives CDR1 SGHTA, CDR2 FQGNSA. This chain's CDR3 is CASSLGSGVSYEQYF. CDR3 coding DNA: TGTGCCAGCAGCTTAGGTAGCGGGGTCTCCTACGAGCAGTACTTC.

The rearrangement uses TRBV19 and TRBJ2-1; D not certain. This CDR3 contains 16 residues. Germline-derived CDR1 and CDR2 are LNHDA and SQIVND (reference sequence). V lost 3 bases, J lost 3 bases, and 15 bases lay in between. In DNA, the CDR3 is TGTGCCAGTAGTATCACCGCCCACGCCGGCTACAATGAGCAGTTCTTC. Translation gives CASSITAHAGYNEQFF.

The chain couples TRBV3-1 (or the pseudogene TRBV3-2) to TRBJ2-2; D might be TRBD2 (6 bases). Per germline, CDR1 LGHDT and CDR2 YNNKEL (reference sequence). V was shortened by 3 bases and J by 5 bases, with 7 bases between the two germline ends. The CDR3 extends over 13 amino acids. In DNA, the CDR3 is TGTGCCAGCAGCCAGCTAGCGACCGGGGAGCTGTTTTTT. It translates to CASSQLATGELFF.

This clone was detected a few times. The chain is built from TRBV18 and TRBJ1-1, with D hard to call. The V end was cut by 3 bases, the J end by 0 bases, with 11 bases between. Germline CDR1 is KGHSH and CDR2 is LQKENI. The CDR3 spans 15 residues. The CDR3, as DNA: TGTGCCAGCTCACCTATGGCAGATCTGAACACTGAAGCTTTCTTT. It yields the protein CASSPMADLNTEAFF. Together with reference TRBV18 and TRBJ1-1, the CDR3 gives the full variable domain: NAGVMQNPRHLVRRRGQEARLRCSPMKGHSHVYWYRQLPEEGLKFMVYLQKENIIDESGMPKERFSAEFPKEGPSILRIQQVVRGDSAAYFCASSPMADLNTEAFFGQGTRLTVV.

This clone was recorded once. The CDR3 DNA sequence: TGCGCCAGCAGCTTAGTTGGGGGGGGGTACAATGAGCAGTTCTTC. It encodes CASSLVGGGYNEQFF. This chain links TRBV4-3 with TRBJ2-1, with TRBD2 matching 7 bases. V shed 5 bases, J shed 4 bases, and the junction held 8 bases outside the gene matches. This CDR3 is built from 15 residues. The germline V gene encodes CDR1 LGHNA and CDR2 YSLEER.

This clone has a handful of counts. V usage is TRBV7-3 and J usage is TRBJ2-3; 7 bases fit TRBD1. This CDR3 has 15 amino acids. Germline V lookup: CDR1 SGHTA, CDR2 FQGTGA. V lost 2 bases, J lost 2 bases, and 4 bases stayed unmatched. The CDR3 region is CASSLWGQNTDTQYF. The DNA of the CDR3 is TGTGCCAGCAGCTTATGGGGACAGAACACAGATACGCAGTATTTT.

This chain uses TRBV28 with TRBJ2-3; no definite D call. The V gene's germline CDR1 is MDHEN and CDR2 SYDVKM. V was pared by 5 bases and J by 4 bases, with 16 bases between. CDR3 length: 15 amino acids. CDR3 nucleotides: TGTGCCAGCAGTCCGATAGTTTCTCGGGCAGATACGCAGTATTTT. It translates to CASSPIVSRADTQYF.

A single count supports this clone. This rearrangement joins TRBV6-5 to TRBJ1-5, with D tentatively TRBD1 (6 bases). The CDR3 has 15 residues. Germline V CDR1 and CDR2: MNHEY, SVGAGI. Trimming cost V 6 bases and J 0 bases, with 12 bases left between them. CDR3 in DNA: TGTGCCAGCAGATCAGGGGAATATAGCAATCAGCCCCAGCATTTT. It specifies CASRSGEYSNQPQHF.

V usage is TRBV11-2 and J usage is TRBJ2-7, with D perhaps TRBD2 (5 bases). Germline CDR1 reads SGHAT; CDR2 reads FQNNGV. The CDR3 runs 14 residues. V lost 5 bases to trimming and J lost 0 bases, with 11 bases between them. The CDR3 protein is CASSPLGVSYEQYF. The DNA for the CDR3 is TGTGCCAGCAGCCCACTAGGAGTCTCCTACGAGCAGTACTTC.

J is TRBJ2-7 and V is TRBV7-8; 9 nucleotides align to TRBD2. The length of the CDR3 is 15 residues. After removal of 3 bases from V and 4 bases from J, the junction contained 7 bases not matched to a gene. The V gene's germline CDR1 is SGHVS and CDR2 FQNEAQ. CDR3 sequence reads: CASSFVAGELYEQYF. The CDR3 DNA sequence: TGTGCCAGCAGCTTTGTAGCGGGAGAACTATACGAGCAGTACTTC.

J is TRBJ1-1 and V is TRBV10-3; unclear D gene. The germline V gene has CDR1 ENHRY and CDR2 SYGVKD. The V end was cut by 1 base, the J end by 8 bases, with 11 bases between. This CDR3 has 13 amino acids. The CDR3 reads CAISEFETEEAFF. The CDR3 coding sequence is TGTGCCATCAGTGAGTTCGAAACCGAGGAAGCTTTCTTT.

The chain carries TRBV6-2 or TRBV6-3 and TRBJ2-7; D is unclear. V was clipped by 2 bases and J by 3 bases, with 2 bases between them. This CDR3 has 11 amino acids. Germline V lookup: CDR1 MNHEY, CDR2 SVGEGT. The CDR3 loop reads CASSYNYEQYF. Here the CDR3 DNA reads TGTGCCAGCAGTTACAACTACGAGCAGTACTTC.

This sequence joins TRBV5-6 and TRBJ1-1, with TRBD1 matching over 7 bases. Looked up from germline, CDR1 is SGHDT and CDR2 is YYEEEE. Trimming removed 2 bases from V and 5 bases from J; junction bases left unmatched: 6. The CDR3 extends over 14 amino acids. CDR3 DNA: TGTGCCAGCAGCTTAAAGACAGGGCGGACTGAAGCTTTCTTT. This encodes CASSLKTGRTEAFF.

The rearrangement uses TRBV11-2 and TRBJ2-1; 15 bases agree with TRBD2. Germline V CDR1 and CDR2: SGHAT, FQNNGV. Trimming cost V 4 bases and J 5 bases; bases outside gene matches: 6. The CDR3 consists of 17 residues. In nucleotides, the CDR3 is TGTGCCAGCAGCTACCCGGGACTAGCGGGAGGAGACAATGAGCAGTTCTTC. Amino acid sequence: CASSYPGLAGGDNEQFF.

The rearrangement joins TRBV14 to TRBJ2-3, with 7 bases lining up with TRBD2. The junction had 3 bases not matched to a gene; V was cut back by 1 base and J by 2 bases. The CDR3 has 15 residues. CDR1 and CDR2 (germline): SGHDN, FVKESK. CDR3 region: CASSQGEGTTDTQYF. The CDR3 DNA reads as TGTGCCAGCAGCCAAGGGGAGGGGACCACAGATACGCAGTATTTT.

The rearrangement uses TRBV11-2 and TRBJ2-7; TRBD1 might be the D (6 bases). Germline CDR1 reads SGHAT; CDR2 reads FQNNGV. CDR3 length: 14 residues. V was shortened by 6 bases and J by 3 bases, with 15 bases between the two germline ends. CDR3 bases: TGTGCCAGCAGGGGGAACAGGGATTACTACGAGCAGTACTTC. It yields the protein CASRGNRDYYEQYF.

This chain links TRBV12-3 or TRBV12-4 with TRBJ1-5; no clear D. V shed 3 bases and J shed 4 bases, with 7 bases lying between them. This CDR3 spans 13 amino acids. CDR3 nucleotide sequence: TGTGCCAGCAGTTTTGGCGCAAATCAGCCCCAGCATTTT. Translating gives CASSFGANQPQHF.